A selection of T cell receptor beta chains follows, all from one sample in a study of blood T cells in healthy people across ages. One entry per CDR3 protein results from TCRdb running MiXCR on the 5' RACE reads. This repertoire shows hundreds of thousands of distinct CDR3 sequences, about 54% found once; its top ten account for approximately 40%. The sequenced material came from blood. These TCRs come from a man aged 55-75 years in good health. The CDR3 runs from the conserved cysteine through the conserved F or W. D genes are given only for firm matches. Clone size is stated in some rows and not others, as once, few, many or a class when expanded.

TRBJ1-2,TRBV20-1,NA,TRBD1,TGCAGTGCTAGAGATTACTATCGGGTTCGGACAGGGGATGGCTACACCTTC,CSARDYYRVRTGDGYTF
TRBJ1-2,TRBV25-1,NA,NA,TGTGCCAGCAGTGAATGGGGCACCGCTAACTATGGCTACACCTTC,CASSEWGTANYGYTF
TRBJ2-1,TRBV5-1,once,NA,TGCGCCAGCAGCTCAACTGGTAGGGGAGGGCAGTTCTTC,CASSSTGRGGQFF
TRBJ1-1,TRBV20-1,NA,NA,TGCAGTGTCTGGCAGTTGAACACTGAAGCTTTCTTT,CSVWQLNTEAFF
TRBJ2-1,TRBV20-1,few,NA,TGCAGTGCTAGAGAGGGAGGGGGTTCGGTAGAGCAGTTCTTC,CSAREGGGSVEQFF
TRBJ1-2,TRBV5-1,NA,NA,TGCGCCAGCAGCCCCTCGAACTCCTATGGCTACACCTTC,CASSPSNSYGYTF
TRBJ1-2,TRBV20-1,few,TRBD1,TGCAGTGCTAGAGGCAGGGGGCGACCTTTTAACTATGGCTACACCTTC,CSARGRGRPFNYGYTF
TRBJ2-3,TRBV5-1,once,NA,TGCGCCAGCAGCTTGACGGCGGCGGCTCGCACAGATACGCAGTATTTT,CASSLTAAARTDTQYF
TRBJ2-3,TRBV10-3,NA,TRBD2,TGTGCCATCAGTAGCGGGGGGGCCCTCGGGATGCAGTATTTT,CAISSGGALGMQYF
TRBJ1-1,TRBV24-1,NA,NA,TGTGCCACCAGCTCACAGGGCAGAGCTTTCTTT,CATSSQGRAFF
TRBJ1-2,TRBV7-2,NA,TRBD1,TGTGCCATCCCAACAGGGGTCATAGCTAACTATGGCTACACCTTC,CAIPTGVIANYGYTF
TRBJ2-2,TRBV6-6,NA,NA,TGTGCCAGCAGTACTCACGCCGGGGAGCTGTTTTTT,CASSTHAGELFF
TRBJ2-3,TRBV9,NA,NA,TGTGCCAGCAGCCCAGAGGTGTACACAGATACGCAGTATTTT,CASSPEVYTDTQYF
TRBJ2-7,TRBV27,NA,TRBD1,TGTGCCAGCTCGAAATGGCCCCCTGACAGGGGACCCTACGAGCAGTACTTC,CASSKWPPDRGPYEQYF
TRBJ2-5,TRBV6-4,NA,NA,TGTGCCAGCAGTGTCCTCAGGGGAGAGACCCAGTACTTC,CASSVLRGETQYF
TRBJ1-1,TRBV6-1,NA,TRBD1,TGTGCCAGCAGGGGACAGGGGGAGCGTGAAGCTTTCTTT,CASRGQGEREAFF
TRBJ1-5,TRBV20-1,NA,TRBD1,TGCAGTGCTAAGTTGACAGGGAATCAGCCCCAGCATTTT,CSAKLTGNQPQHF
TRBJ2-7,TRBV20-1,NA,TRBD1,TGCAGTGCTATGGCCGGGACAGGGCGGTACGAGCAGTACTTC,CSAMAGTGRYEQYF
TRBJ2-3,TRBV5-1,NA,NA,TGCGCCAGCAGCTCCTCTATCGGGGGCACAGATACGCAGTATTTT,CASSSSIGGTDTQYF
TRBJ1-1,TRBV29-1,NA,TRBD1,TGCAGCGTTGGGACCGGGACAGGGAACACTGAAGCTTTCTTT,CSVGTGTGNTEAFF
TRBJ2-3,TRBV12-3/TRBV12-4,NA,NA,TGTGCCAGCAGTCCCACTCCATCGACCACAGATACGCAGTATTTT,CASSPTPSTTDTQYF
TRBJ2-1,TRBV5-6,many,NA,TGTGCCAGCAGCTTGTTGGGTGGGGAGATCTACAATGAGCAGTTCTTC,CASSLLGGEIYNEQFF
TRBJ2-3,TRBV2,NA,TRBD1,TGTGCCAGCAGCCGGGACAGGAGTTCTAGCACAGATACGCAGTATTTT,CASSRDRSSSTDTQYF
TRBJ1-6,TRBV20-1,NA,NA,TGCAGTGCTAGTCGTGGACGTGAGTCACCCCTCCACTTT,CSASRGRESPLHF
TRBJ2-5,TRBV27,few,TRBD1,TGTGCCAGCAGTTCCCCCCATACAGGGGGCGGTGAGACCCAGTACTTC,CASSSPHTGGGETQYF
TRBJ2-5,TRBV6-1,few,TRBD1,TGTGCCAGCAGTGAAATCCCACAGGGGAGAGGGGAGACCCAGTACTTC,CASSEIPQGRGETQYF
TRBJ1-6,TRBV7-9,NA,NA,TGTGCCAGCAGCTTGAACTCAATTGAGGATTCACCCCTCCACTTT,CASSLNSIEDSPLHF
TRBJ1-6,TRBV10-3,NA,NA,TGTGCCATCAGTGAGTCGATTTACGGCTCACCCCTCCACTTT,CAISESIYGSPLHF
TRBJ2-1,TRBV28,NA,TRBD1,TGTGCCAGCGCAGGGGGCTCGGGGAATGAGCAGTTCTTC,CASAGGSGNEQFF
TRBJ2-1,TRBV7-2,once,NA,TGTGCCAGCAGCTCCCCGCCTCGGAAGCGGACTAATTACAATGAGCAGTTCTTC,CASSSPPRKRTNYNEQFF
TRBJ2-3,TRBV29-1,NA,TRBD1,TGCAGCGTTGGACAGGGGGCGTCAGATACGCAGTATTTT,CSVGQGASDTQYF
TRBJ2-5,TRBV29-1,few,NA,TGCAGCGCCCACCCTGGGGGGACTTCCCAAGAGACCCAGTACTTC,CSAHPGGTSQETQYF
TRBJ2-1,TRBV9,once,TRBD2,TGTGCCAGCAGCGTAGCTCCTAGCGGGAATGAGCAGTTCTTC,CASSVAPSGNEQFF
TRBJ2-5,TRBV11-2,NA,TRBD1,TGTGCCAGCAGCTGGGGACAGGGGGTCCAAGAGACCCAGTACTTC,CASSWGQGVQETQYF
TRBJ2-1,TRBV28,NA,TRBD1,TGTGCCAGCAGTTTTCCCCACAGGGGTTATGAGCAGTTCTTC,CASSFPHRGYEQFF
TRBJ2-5,TRBV28,NA,TRBD1,TGTGCCAGCAGTAAGACAGGGCGCCAAGAGACCCAGTACTTC,CASSKTGRQETQYF
TRBJ2-3,TRBV7-2,few,NA,TGTGCCAGCAGCTTACAGACGGGCAGCACAGATACGCAGTATTTT,CASSLQTGSTDTQYF
TRBJ2-6,TRBV29-1,few,NA,TGCAGCGCTGAAGACAACTCTGGGGCCAACGTCCTGACTTTC,CSAEDNSGANVLTF
TRBJ2-1,TRBV3-1,NA,NA,TGTGCCAGCAGCCAAGATATGCACGTGGGACGGAATGAGCAGTTCTTC,CASSQDMHVGRNEQFF